A single sample gave rise to the 13 T cell receptor beta chains below, sequenced in a study of T cells expressing NK-cell markers. TCRdb reprocessed the 5' RACE reads and keeps a single row for each CDR3 protein, giving no DNA. Its table lists a few hundred thousand distinct CDR3 sequences. The source material was blood T cells: a sorted CD56 or NKG2C T cell subset, CD4+ or CD8+ T cells, or bulk PBMC T cells (not recorded which). Every receptor here comes from a man aged 18-75 years in good health.

This chain links TRBV5-1 with TRBJ1-4. Germline V gives CDR1 SGHRS, CDR2 YFSETQ. CDR3 length: 14 residues. CDR3 amino acids: CASKEGTTNEKLFF.

This sequence joins TRBV7-2 and TRBJ1-2; the D call from TCRdb, TRBD1, cannot be confirmed without DNA. The CDR3 covers 13 residues. Per germline, CDR1 SGHTA and CDR2 FQGNSA. CDR3 amino acids: CASSSLGQARYTF.

The chain joins TRBV7-6 to TRBJ2-5; TCRdb's D call of TRBD1 is untestable without DNA. Germline lookup yields CDR1 SGHVS and CDR2 FNYEAQ. The CDR3 has 13 amino acids. Here the CDR3 reads CASSMGLGETQYF. Variable domain in full (rest from reference TRBV7-6 and TRBJ2-5): GAGVSQSPRYKVTKRGQDVALRCDPISGHVSLYWYRQALGQGPEFLTYFNYEAQQDKSGLPNDRFSAERPEGSISTLTIQRTEQRDSAMYRCASSMGLGETQYFGPGTRLLVL.

The chain has TRBV20-1 and TRBJ1-2; TCRdb names TRBD1, which stays unverified in the absence of DNA. This CDR3 contains 14 residues. Germline lookup yields CDR1 DFQATT and CDR2 SNEGSKA (reference sequence). CDR3: CSARPYNTGKGYTF.

The CDR3 spells CASRWTGGGEKLFF. The chain is built from TRBV5-1 and TRBJ1-4; the D gene TCRdb calls, TRBD1, cannot be checked with no DNA. The germline V gene encodes CDR1 SGHRS and CDR2 YFSETQ. CDR3 length: 14 amino acids. The full variable domain, completed using reference TRBV5-1 and TRBJ1-4, is KAGVTQTPRYLIKTRGQQVTLSCSPISGHRSVSWYQQTPGQGLQFLFEYFSETQRNKGNFPGRFSGRQFSNSRSEMNVSTLELGDSALYLCASRWTGGGEKLFFGSGTQLSVL.

This chain connects TRBV6-1 to TRBJ2-1; TCRdb outputs TRBD1, but without DNA this stays unchecked. Germline loops: CDR1 MNHNS, CDR2 SASEGT. The CDR3 extends over 14 amino acids. The CDR3 reads CASSAAGNYNEQFF.

The rearrangement joins TRBV20-1 to TRBJ2-5. This CDR3 is 14 amino acids long. CDR1 and CDR2 (germline): DFQATT, SNEGSKA (reference sequence). This CDR3 is CSARVGLESETQYF.

V and J are TRBV11-2 and TRBJ2-5; no DNA is available, so the TRBD1 call from TCRdb remains unchecked. Looked up from germline, CDR1 is SGHAT and CDR2 is FQNNGV. The length of the CDR3 is 15 residues. The CDR3 region is CASSPRGLRGETQYF.

V gene TRBV28 combines with J gene TRBJ1-5. Germline V CDR1 and CDR2: MDHEN, SYDVKM. The CDR3 has 15 residues. CDR3 protein: CASSDVGPSNQPQHF.

V gene TRBV28 combines with J gene TRBJ2-3; the TRBD2 assignment by TCRdb is unverifiable without DNA. Per germline, CDR1 MDHEN and CDR2 SYDVKM. The CDR3 totals 16 residues. The CDR3 protein is CASTSPGGLKTDTQYF.

J is TRBJ2-2 and V is TRBV7-3; with no DNA, the TCRdb D assignment of TRBD1 cannot be verified. This CDR3 contains 17 residues. Per the germline V gene, CDR1 is SGHTA and CDR2 is FQGTGA. CDR3: CASSLTGGAANTGELFF.

The chain employs TRBV6-1 and TRBJ2-3; TCRdb's D call of TRBD1 is untestable without DNA. Germline V gene lookup returns CDR1 MNHNS and CDR2 SASEGT. The CDR3 is 14 amino acids. CDR3: CATLTGDSTDTQYF.

CDR3: CASSRGGQTDTQYF. The gene calls are TRBV4-2 and TRBJ2-3; TCRdb's D call, TRBD2, is unchecked because there is no DNA. The CDR3 is 14 amino acids. Germline CDR1 reads LGHNA; CDR2 reads YNFKEQ.